Shown below are 15 T cell receptor beta chains from a single sample sequenced in a study of blood T cells in healthy people across ages. A sample-barcoded 5' primer and a J-beta primer mix were used in a second PCR of about 7 to 12 cycles. One entry per CDR3 protein, called by TCRdb with MiXCR from the 5' RACE reads. The repertoire holds about 1.7 million distinct CDR3 sequences, with 28% as singletons. Sample: blood. These receptors were taken from a woman under 40 in good health.

Only a few counts were recorded for this clonotype. The genes are TRBV2 and TRBJ2-7; possible D gene TRBD2, 5 bases. Trimming shortened V by 6 bases and J by 0 bases, and 15 bases separated the two germline ends. The CDR3 contains 15 residues. Germline V lookup: CDR1 SNHLY, CDR2 FYNNEI. The chain's CDR3 is CASRAGDVSSYEQYF. CDR3 DNA sequence: TGTGCCAGCAGGGCCGGGGATGTGAGCTCCTACGAGCAGTACTTC.

This clonotype was picked up many times. This chain joins TRBV27 and TRBJ2-1, with TRBD1 matching 10 bases. From germline, CDR1 is MNHEY and CDR2 SMNVEV (reference sequence). V shed 4 bases, J shed 7 bases, and the junction held 4 bases outside the gene matches. The CDR3 extends over 14 amino acids. The CDR3 DNA is TGTGCCAGCAGTTGGAGGACAGGGGGGAATGAGCAGTTCTTC. Protein sequence: CASSWRTGGNEQFF.

On this clonotype: A much larger clone differs from this one at a single base, so this may be a read error. This chain joins TRBV3-1 and TRBJ2-1; perhaps TRBD2 as D (5 bases). V was cut by 7 bases and J by 13 bases, with 20 bases left in between. This CDR3 contains 13 residues. Per germline, CDR1 LGHDT and CDR2 YNNKEL (reference sequence). This chain's CDR3 is CASTRALAQTQFF. The CDR3 DNA sequence: TGTGCCAGCACCCGAGCGCTAGCTCAGACCCAGTTCTTC.

This chain uses TRBV20-1 with TRBJ2-1; D call uncertain. This CDR3 is 12 amino acids long. Germline lookup yields CDR1 DFQATT and CDR2 SNEGSKA (reference sequence). V was pared by 6 bases and J by 5 bases, with 11 bases between. Here the CDR3 reads CSACPQNNEQFF. In DNA, the CDR3 is TGCAGTGCCTGTCCGCAAAACAATGAGCAGTTCTTC.

This clonotype showed up many times. The chain has TRBV28 and TRBJ2-1, with 8 bases identical to TRBD1. Trimming at V came to 5 bases and at J to 9 bases, leaving 12 bases not matched to a gene. CDR3 length: 15 residues. The germline V gene encodes CDR1 MDHEN and CDR2 SYDVKM. CDR3 residues: CASSPADRVGGEQFF. Here the CDR3 DNA reads TGTGCCAGCAGTCCCGCGGACAGGGTTGGGGGTGAGCAGTTCTTC.

This clonotype was seen repeatedly, ten times or more. The chain has TRBV29-1 and TRBJ2-3; TRBD1 is a possible D gene (6 bases). The CDR3 loop spans 14 amino acids. The germline V gene encodes CDR1 SQVTM and CDR2 ANQGSEA. With 7 bases removed from V and 4 bases from J, the gap between germline ends came to 18 bases. The CDR3 bases are TGCAGCGCCACAGGTGGGACACTCGCAGATACGCAGTATTTT. Amino acid sequence: CSATGGTLADTQYF.

The V and J genes are TRBV5-1 and TRBJ2-3; 8 bases are shared with TRBD2. The trim removed 4 bases at V and 1 base at J, leaving 8 bases unmatched. The CDR3 is made up of 16 amino acids. The germline CDR1 and CDR2 sequences are SGHRS and YFSETQ. The CDR3 sequence is CASSVERGSGTDTQYF. As DNA, the CDR3 is TGCGCCAGCAGCGTGGAGCGGGGGAGCGGCACAGATACGCAGTATTTT.

The chain links TRBV7-6 to TRBJ2-2, with no clear D. The CDR3 has 14 amino acids. V lost 0 bases and J 6 bases, leaving 8 bases between the germline ends. Germline CDR1 is SGHVS and CDR2 is FNYEAQ. The CDR3 reads CASSLAQLAGELFF. The CDR3 DNA sequence: TGTGCCAGCAGCTTAGCCCAGCTTGCCGGGGAGCTGTTTTTT.

The CDR3 DNA sequence: TGCAGCGTACAAGAGAACGAAGATGGCTACACCTTC. Amino acids: CSVQENEDGYTF. The chain carries TRBV29-1 and TRBJ1-2; D gene ambiguous. Trimming shortened V by 6 bases and J by 6 bases, and 14 bases separated the two germline ends. The CDR3 is 12 residues long. Per germline, CDR1 SQVTM and CDR2 ANQGSEA.

The chain has TRBV7-2 and TRBJ2-7; D gene unclear. CDR1 is SGHTA, CDR2 FQGNSA, per germline. The CDR3 loop spans 12 amino acids. V gave up 5 bases and J gave up 6 bases, with 11 bases separating them. The chain's CDR3 is CASSPPGPEQYF. DNA for the CDR3: TGTGCCAGCAGCCCCCCCGGGCCCGAGCAGTACTTC.

V gene TRBV29-1 combines with J gene TRBJ2-5; a possible D gene is TRBD2 (6 bases). Trimming took off 4 bases at V and 5 bases at J, with 17 bases between the two ends. The CDR3 consists of 14 residues. Germline V gene lookup returns CDR1 SQVTM and CDR2 ANQGSEA. The CDR3 bases are TGCAGCGTTGTAGGGGACTCGGGTAGGGAGACCCAGTACTTC. Amino acid sequence: CSVVGDSGRETQYF.

This clonotype was detected a few times. The rearrangement links TRBV7-9 to TRBJ2-1; 7 nucleotides line up with TRBD1. CDR3 length equals 13 residues. CDR1 SEHNR and CDR2 FQNEAQ come from the germline V gene (reference sequence). The V and J ends lost 2 bases and 10 bases, in that order; junction bases with no gene match: 5. The chain's CDR3 is CASSLSIGGEQFF. The CDR3, as DNA: TGTGCCAGCAGCTTATCTATAGGGGGCGAGCAGTTCTTC.

This clonotype was seen more than once but under ten times. V is TRBV7-9 and J is TRBJ2-3, with 7 nucleotides matching TRBD2. Per the germline V gene, CDR1 is SEHNR and CDR2 is FQNEAQ (reference sequence). V gave up 4 bases and J gave up 1 base; unmatched junction bases: 11. This CDR3 is 17 amino acids long. The chain's CDR3 is CASSSPDGGGGTDTQYF. For the CDR3, the DNA is TGTGCCAGCAGCTCCCCGGATGGCGGGGGAGGCACAGATACGCAGTATTTT.

The table lists this clonotype with many counts. The J gene is TRBJ2-3, the V gene TRBV6-4; D unclear. Germline V gene lookup returns CDR1 MRHNA and CDR2 SNTAGT. The CDR3 has 15 residues. V was cut by 3 bases and J by 2 bases, with 12 bases left in between. CDR3 loop: CASSEWGTSTDTQYF. CDR3 coding DNA: TGTGCCAGCAGTGAATGGGGAACTTCCACAGATACGCAGTATTTT.

This clonotype came up a few times. This sequence joins TRBV7-9 and TRBJ2-1; no firm D call. CDR1 and CDR2 from the germline V gene are SEHNR and FQNEAQ (reference sequence). The germline V and J ends were trimmed by 1 base and 9 bases, with 10 bases remaining between them. The CDR3 has 13 residues. The CDR3 DNA reads TGTGCCAGCAGCTTAGTCATTTTGCCTGAGCAGTTCTTC. Its translation is CASSLVILPEQFF.